A single count supports the clone carrying this T cell receptor beta chain. In the original processing: Amplification with reference gene primers provided the estimates of nucleated cell counts. Here immunoSEQ multiplex PCR was the method, and the copy in TCRdb shows in-frame clones only, minus some. D and trimming were read from the DNA, whereas the V and J calls and clone size are those reported in that table. Here the sample spans some 260,000 clones, about 86% being singletons. These data are taken from a study of blood T cell repertoires in COVID-19. Overall study context: Spain, Italy and the United States supplied samples that represented acute and convalescent COVID-19. From T cells, B-cell-depleted T cells, or PBMCs came the material, which was cDNA or gDNA.

Trimming took 4 bases from V and 4 from J; bases not matched to a gene: 4. The CDR3 covers 15 residues. Germline values: CDR1 LNHDA, CDR2 SQIVND (reference sequence). This rearrangement joins TRBV19 to TRBJ1-3, with 10 bases matching TRBD1. The sequence came from an elderly man with acute or convalescent COVID-19. Sequenced input: peripheral blood. CDR3 residues: CASSRQGASGNTIYF. The CDR3 DNA follows: TGTGCCAGTAGTAGACAGGGGGCATCAGGAAACACCATATATTTT.